Listed below are T cell receptor beta chains from one sample, sequenced in a study of T cells in Graves' hyperthyroidism and ophthalmopathy. MiXCR, run by TCRdb on the multiplex PCR reads, gives a single entry per CDR3 protein. This table holds a few hundred thousand distinct CDR3 sequences, about 15% found once. Material: blood. The receptors originated from a woman aged 25-40 years with Graves' hyperthyroidism. CDR3s include the opening cysteine and the closing phenylalanine or tryptophan. A D gene is named only where the DNA matches it firmly. Clone sizes are given selectively: once, few, many, or a class where the clone is expanded.

size	J	V	D	CDR3	DNA
-	TRBJ2-5	TRBV9	TRBD1	CASSVATGGRETQYF	TGTGCCAGCAGCGTAGCTACAGGGGGGAGGGAGACCCAGTACTTC
-	TRBJ2-1	TRBV5-1	-	CASGQIAYNEQFF	TGCGCCAGCGGGCAGATAGCCTACAATGAGCAGTTCTTC
many	TRBJ1-4	TRBV30	-	CAWNTGMDEKLFF	TGTGCCTGGAATACAGGGATGGATGAAAAACTGTTTTTT
many	TRBJ2-2	TRBV20-1	-	CSARRHSGPSGGELFF	TGCAGTGCTAGACGTCATAGCGGACCTAGTGGCGGGGAGCTGTTTTTT
many	TRBJ1-4	TRBV28	-	CASSSGPVREKLFF	TGTGCCAGCAGCTCCGGACCCGTGAGAGAAAAACTGTTTTTT
many	TRBJ2-3	TRBV3-1	-	CASSQDRRRDTQYF	TGTGCCAGCAGCCAAGATCGTCGGAGAGATACGCAGTATTTT
few	TRBJ1-5	TRBV4-2	TRBD1	CASSQDRAGGYGQPQHF	TGTGCCAGCAGCCAAGATCGGGCAGGGGGATATGGTCAGCCCCAGCATTTT
many	TRBJ2-4	TRBV3-1	-	CASSQTSSGNIQYF	TGTGCCAGCAGCCAAACTAGCTCCGGAAACATTCAGTACTTC
-	TRBJ2-3	TRBV5-5	TRBD1	CASSLRDRTTDTQYF	TGTGCCAGCAGCTTGAGGGACAGAACCACAGATACGCAGTATTTT
-	TRBJ2-3	TRBV30	-	CAWSVHGYGTDTQYF	TGTGCCTGGAGTGTACACGGGTATGGCACAGATACGCAGTATTTT
few	TRBJ2-1	TRBV20-1	TRBD2	CSAPRWSLAGGTNEQFF	TGCAGTGCCCCGCGTTGGTCCCTAGCGGGAGGTACTAATGAGCAGTTCTTC
many	TRBJ2-1	TRBV6-1	TRBD2	CASSEAAGGPNEQFF	TGTGCCAGCAGTGAGGCTGCGGGAGGCCCCAATGAGCAGTTCTTC
many	TRBJ2-7	TRBV27	TRBD2	CASSVERGAYEQYF	TGTGCCAGCAGTGTAGAGCGGGGTGCCTACGAGCAGTACTTC
-	TRBJ1-4	TRBV30	-	CAWSGDSANEKLFF	TGTGCCTGGAGTGGAGACAGTGCTAATGAAAAACTGTTTTTT
few	TRBJ2-7	TRBV30	TRBD2	CAWSVPYDYSGRDEQYF	TGTGCCTGGAGTGTACCCTATGACTATAGCGGGAGGGACGAGCAGTACTTC
many	TRBJ2-7	TRBV2	-	CASSEALTIYEQYF	TGTGCCAGCAGTGAAGCGCTCACCATCTACGAGCAGTACTTC
few	TRBJ2-7	TRBV28	-	CDSSLYAPSDEQYF	TGTGACAGCAGCCTTTATGCCCCGTCCGACGAGCAGTACTTC
many	TRBJ2-1	TRBV18	-	CASSPIAGGDEQFF	TGTGCCAGCTCACCAATAGCAGGAGGGGATGAGCAGTTCTTC
once	TRBJ2-1	TRBV5-5	TRBD2	CASILGLARGNEQFF	TGTGCCAGCATCTTGGGACTAGCAAGGGGCAATGAGCAGTTCTTC
-	TRBJ2-1	TRBV20-1	TRBD2	CSARDGLWGTSGTYNEQFF	TGCAGTGCTAGAGATGGGCTGTGGGGGACTAGCGGGACGTACAATGAGCAGTTCTTC
many	TRBJ2-1	TRBV18	-	CASSLMEPPYNEQFF	TGTGCCAGCTCACTTATGGAGCCACCCTACAATGAGCAGTTCTTC
-	TRBJ2-1	TRBV20-1	-	CRALSGRDFAAYNEQFF	TGCAGAGCCCTAAGCGGAAGAGACTTTGCTGCCTACAATGAGCAGTTCTTC
-	TRBJ1-3	TRBV28	-	CASSMRGNTIYF	TGTGCCAGCAGTATGAGGGGAAACACCATATATTTT
many	TRBJ1-1	TRBV7-2	TRBD1	CASSLTGGRGEAFF	TGTGCCAGCAGCTTAACAGGGGGCCGTGGTGAAGCTTTCTTT
many	TRBJ2-1	TRBV18	-	CASSPPSVAVYEQFF	TGTGCCAGCTCACCACCCTCAGTAGCTGTATATGAGCAGTTCTTC
few	TRBJ1-4	TRBV20-1	-	CSARDRVNEKLFF	TGCAGTGCTAGAGACAGGGTCAATGAAAAACTGTTTTTT
-	TRBJ1-3	TRBV18	-	CASSHLRGGNTIYF	TGTGCCAGCTCCCACCTCAGGGGTGGAAACACCATATATTTT
-	TRBJ2-7	TRBV20-1	-	CSASQEYEQYF	TGCAGTGCTAGTCAGGAGTACGAGCAGTACTTC
many	TRBJ2-3	TRBV5-1	TRBD1	CASSLERGPTDTQYF	TGCGCCAGCAGCTTGGAAAGGGGGCCAACAGATACGCAGTATTTT
many	TRBJ2-7	TRBV7-2	TRBD1	CASSKGTGLEQYF	TGTGCCAGCAGCAAAGGGACAGGCTTGGAGCAGTACTTC
-	TRBJ2-1	TRBV10-3	TRBD1	CAMGTGVNEQFF	TGTGCCATGGGGACAGGGGTAAATGAGCAGTTCTTC
few	TRBJ2-7	TRBV20-1	TRBD2	CSASGQAGGSYEQYF	TGCAGTGCTAGCGGGCAAGCGGGAGGTTCCTACGAGCAGTACTTC
many	TRBJ2-1	TRBV18	-	CASSPKTGRGNEQFF	TGTGCCAGCTCACCAAAGACAGGGAGGGGCAATGAGCAGTTCTTC
many	TRBJ2-1	TRBV12-3/TRBV12-4	TRBD2	CASSPRTSGGYNEQFF	TGTGCCAGCAGTCCACGGACTAGCGGGGGCTACAATGAGCAGTTCTTC
-	TRBJ1-2	TRBV10-3	TRBD1	CAAGSQTGGRGGYTF	TGTGCCGCCGGATCACAGACAGGGGGCCGGGGCGGCTACACCTTC
many	TRBJ2-7	TRBV2	-	CASSELLPENSYEQYF	TGTGCCAGCAGTGAACTTCTCCCAGAAAACTCCTACGAGCAGTACTTC
-	TRBJ1-1	TRBV9	TRBD1	CASSAGTATPFF	TGTGCCAGCAGCGCAGGGACAGCCACTCCTTTCTTT
many	TRBJ2-1	TRBV10-3	TRBD2	CAIRGGLAGADEQFF	TGTGCCATCAGGGGCGGACTAGCGGGAGCCGACGAGCAGTTCTTC
many	TRBJ2-3	TRBV5-1	-	CASSFGGSDTDTQYF	TGCGCCAGCAGCTTTGGAGGGTCGGACACAGATACGCAGTATTTT
-	TRBJ2-3	TRBV6-1	-	CASREWLEGRLNTQYF	TGTGCCAGCAGGGAGTGGTTGGAGGGCCGCTTAAATACGCAGTATTTT
many	TRBJ2-7	TRBV2	TRBD2	CASSETSGRFSEQYF	TGTGCCAGCAGTGAGACTAGCGGGAGATTTTCCGAGCAGTACTTC
-	TRBJ1-5	TRBV20-1	TRBD1	CSAKFRGAQPQHF	TGCAGTGCTAAGTTCAGGGGGGCTCAGCCCCAGCATTTT
few	TRBJ2-7	TRBV5-6	TRBD2	CASSLLRLASGYEQYF	TGTGCCAGCAGCTTATTGCGGTTGGCTAGCGGCTACGAGCAGTACTTC
-	TRBJ2-1	TRBV15	-	CATSRDLGPTAYNEQFF	TGTGCCACCAGCAGAGATTTAGGTCCCACGGCCTACAATGAGCAGTTCTTC
-	TRBJ2-7	TRBV13	TRBD2	CASSSTSGPSYKQYF	TGTGCCAGCAGCTCGACTAGCGGGCCCTCCTACAAGCAGTACTTC
few	TRBJ2-7	TRBV27	-	CASSSSLTYEQYF	TGTGCCAGCAGTTCTTCACTAACCTACGAGCAGTACTTC
-	TRBJ2-3	TRBV6-2/TRBV6-3	-	CASSPDRIGQYF	TGTGCCAGCAGTCCCGACCGCATCGGGCAGTATTTT
-	TRBJ2-2	TRBV5-1	TRBD2	CASSLAGGPGTGELLF	TGCGCCAGCAGCCTAGCGGGAGGGCCGGGCACCGGGGAGCTGCTTTTT
-	TRBJ1-1	TRBV5-1	-	CASTPGGLGNTEAFF	TGCGCCAGCACCCCCGGGGGTCTGGGGAACACTGAAGCTTTCTTT
many	TRBJ2-7	TRBV7-9	-	CASLLGSGSTYEQYF	TGTGCCAGCCTCCTAGGAAGCGGAAGCACCTACGAGCAGTACTTC
many	TRBJ2-7	TRBV7-8	-	CASSLGGQLYEQYF	TGTGCCAGCAGCTTAGGCGGGCAGCTCTACGAGCAGTACTTC
many	TRBJ2-3	TRBV24-1	-	CATSDFGAEDTQYF	TGTGCCACCAGTGATTTTGGGGCAGAAGATACGCAGTATTTT
many	TRBJ1-1	TRBV29-1	-	CSVEEQTGGAFF	TGCAGCGTTGAAGAGCAGACAGGCGGGGCTTTCTTT